These T cell receptor beta chains were read from a single sample in a study of CD8 T cells in Susac syndrome. TCRdb re-derived calls from the immunoSEQ multiplex PCR reads in MiXCR, one entry per CDR3 protein. The table includes hundreds of thousands of distinct CDR3 sequences, about 94% detected once. Sequencing used CD4+ T cells from PBMCs. All receptors derive from a human donor with Susac syndrome. Each CDR3 is given with its conserved first and last residue. D genes are given only for firm matches. Not every row has a clone size; where given, it reads once, few, many or a size class.

CDR3 protein | CDR3 DNA | V gene | D gene | clone size | J gene
CASSVGQMSVF | TGTGCCAGCAGTGTGGGTCAGATGAGCGTTTTT | TRBV2 | NA | NA | TRBJ2-3
CASGSGDYEQYF | TGTGCCAGCGGGTCAGGGGACTACGAGCAGTACTTC | TRBV2 | NA | NA | TRBJ2-7
CAFTGITNTGELFF | TGTGCCTTCACCGGGATAACGAACACCGGGGAGCTGTTTTTT | TRBV30 | NA | NA | TRBJ2-2
CASRGRGGASSYNEQFF | TGTGCCAGCAGGGGCCGGGGCGGCGCGAGCTCCTACAATGAGCAGTTCTTC | TRBV7-2 | NA | NA | TRBJ2-1
CASSGKVTQYF | TGCGCCAGCAGCGGAAAGGTTACGCAGTATTTT | TRBV5-1 | NA | once | TRBJ2-3
CSVSGRTPWNTEAFF | TGCAGTGTTAGCGGGAGAACTCCTTGGAACACTGAAGCTTTCTTT | TRBV20-1 | NA | once | TRBJ1-1
CASSPRGGAGDNQPQHF | TGTGCCAGCAGTCCCCGGGGAGGGGCGGGCGACAATCAGCCCCAGCATTTT | TRBV12-3/TRBV12-4 | NA | NA | TRBJ1-5
CASSKGAAKNIQYF | TGTGCCAGCAGCAAGGGGGCCGCCAAAAACATTCAGTACTTC | TRBV3-1 | TRBD1 | NA | TRBJ2-4
CASTLKGGSEQFF | TGTGCCAGCACCCTAAAAGGGGGAAGTGAGCAGTTCTTC | TRBV3-1 | NA | NA | TRBJ2-1
CSAAGISSTDTQYF | TGCAGTGCCGCAGGTATATCTAGCACAGATACGCAGTATTTT | TRBV20-1 | NA | NA | TRBJ2-3
CASRWRGAANNSPLHF | TGTGCCAGTAGATGGAGGGGGGCAGCAAATAATTCACCCCTCCACTTT | TRBV19 | NA | NA | TRBJ1-6
CASSPGTVVNTEAFF | TGTGCCAGCTCACCAGGGACAGTAGTTAACACTGAAGCTTTCTTT | TRBV18 | TRBD1 | NA | TRBJ1-1
CAWKPTGQGYVTPLHF | TGTGCCTGGAAACCCACGGGACAGGGTTATGTCACACCCCTCCACTTT | TRBV30 | TRBD1 | NA | TRBJ1-6
CASANGRNTEAFF | TGTGCTAGTGCAAACGGACGGAACACTGAAGCTTTCTTT | TRBV12-5 | NA | NA | TRBJ1-1
CASSTSSGGAETQYF | TGTGCCAGCAGCACATCTAGCGGGGGGGCGGAGACCCAGTACTTC | TRBV7-2 | TRBD2 | NA | TRBJ2-5
CASSLSRTNQPQHF | TGTGCCAGCAGTTTAAGCCGTACCAATCAGCCCCAGCATTTT | TRBV27 | NA | NA | TRBJ1-5
CSATGQTNYGYTF | TGCAGTGCTACGGGACAAACTAACTATGGCTACACCTTC | TRBV20-1 | NA | once | TRBJ1-2
CASSRIGQGAEGAEAFF | TGCGCCAGCAGCCGTATCGGACAGGGCGCCGAAGGGGCTGAAGCTTTCTTT | TRBV5-1 | TRBD1 | once | TRBJ1-1
CASSYLGGDEKLFF | TGTGCCAGCAGTTACCTGGGGGGAGATGAAAAACTGTTTTTT | TRBV6-5 | NA | NA | TRBJ1-4
CASSESAGGETQYF | TGTGCCAGCAGTGAATCGGCGGGTGGGGAGACCCAGTACTTC | TRBV25-1 | NA | NA | TRBJ2-5
CASSLGGGSSYEQYF | TGCGCCAGCAGCCTCGGGGGCGGGAGCTCCTACGAGCAGTACTTC | TRBV5-1 | NA | NA | TRBJ2-7
CASSQVGLAGVRRVDTQYF | TGTGCCAGCAGCCAAGTTGGACTAGCGGGGGTGAGAAGGGTAGATACGCAGTATTTT | TRBV3-1 | TRBD2 | NA | TRBJ2-3
CASSQVLGDGNQPQHF | TGTGCCAGCAGCCAAGTTTTAGGGGATGGCAATCAGCCCCAGCATTTT | TRBV4-2 | NA | NA | TRBJ1-5
CSARDLSEKLFF | TGCAGTGCTAGAGATCTCAGCGAAAAACTGTTTTTT | TRBV20-1 | NA | NA | TRBJ1-4
CASSPREGNNSPLHF | TGCGCCAGCAGCCCCCGAGAGGGGAATAATTCACCCCTCCACTTT | TRBV4-1 | NA | NA | TRBJ1-6
CASSLHRGGQPQHF | TGCGCCAGCAGCCTCCACAGGGGGGGTCAGCCCCAGCATTTT | TRBV5-1 | TRBD1 | NA | TRBJ1-5
CASSSSAGTYGYTF | TGTGCCAGCAGCTCAAGCGCAGGGACGTATGGCTACACCTTC | TRBV9 | NA | NA | TRBJ1-2
CASSYRTENTGELFF | TGTGCCAGCAGCTACCGGACAGAGAACACCGGGGAGCTGTTTTTT | TRBV7-8 | NA | NA | TRBJ2-2
CASSEWDRPLNTEAFF | TGTGCCAGCAGCGAATGGGACAGGCCTTTGAACACTGAAGCTTTCTTT | TRBV9 | TRBD1 | NA | TRBJ1-1
CASSSDRTAKNEKLFF | TGTGCCAGCAGCTCCGATAGGACAGCAAAAAATGAAAAACTGTTTTTT | TRBV7-2 | NA | NA | TRBJ1-4
CASSVTGELFF | TGTGCCAGCAGCGTCACCGGGGAGCTGTTTTTT | TRBV11-2 | NA | once | TRBJ2-2
CSARQGALHYEQYF | TGCAGTGCGAGACAGGGGGCGCTTCACTACGAGCAGTACTTC | TRBV20-1 | TRBD1 | NA | TRBJ2-7
CASRPAGDTGELFF | TGTGCCAGCAGGCCTGCAGGGGACACCGGGGAGCTGTTTTTT | TRBV6-1 | NA | NA | TRBJ2-2
CASSMGPNTEAFF | TGCGCCAGCAGTATGGGCCCGAACACTGAAGCTTTCTTT | TRBV5-1 | NA | NA | TRBJ1-1
CAWSVLDKEKLFF | TGTGCCTGGAGTGTACTCGACAAGGAAAAACTGTTTTTT | TRBV30 | NA | NA | TRBJ1-4
CASSLGHQTRGDTEAFF | TGTGCCAGCAGTTTGGGACATCAGACTCGGGGCGACACTGAAGCTTTCTTT | TRBV28 | NA | NA | TRBJ1-1
CAIAGDNQPQHF | TGTGCCATCGCAGGAGACAATCAGCCCCAGCATTTT | TRBV10-3 | NA | NA | TRBJ1-5
CASSFLRAPGKSNQPQHF | TGTGCCAGCAGCTTTCTCCGGGCCCCAGGCAAGAGCAATCAGCCCCAGCATTTT | TRBV12-3/TRBV12-4 | NA | NA | TRBJ1-5
CASSPVGGPKNIQYF | TGTGCCAGCAGCCCGGTGGGGGGCCCCAAAAACATTCAGTACTTC | TRBV5-6 | NA | NA | TRBJ2-4
CASSLDFEETQYF | TGTGCCAGCAGTTTGGACTTTGAAGAGACCCAGTACTTC | TRBV6-1 | NA | NA | TRBJ2-5
CASSLQGVDTQYF | TGTGCCAGCAGCTTACAGGGGGTAGATACGCAGTATTTT | TRBV5-4 | TRBD1 | NA | TRBJ2-3
CASSRGTGGQARTDTQYF | TGTGCCAGCAGCCGCGGGACAGGGGGTCAGGCACGCACAGATACGCAGTATTTT | TRBV13 | TRBD1 | NA | TRBJ2-3
CASSSGLNSPLHF | TGTGCCAGCAGTTCTGGGCTCAATTCACCCCTCCACTTT | TRBV6-5 | NA | NA | TRBJ1-6
CASRGPTNEKLFF | TGTGCCAGCAGGGGGCCGACTAATGAAAAACTGTTTTTT | TRBV28 | NA | NA | TRBJ1-4
CSAPGRPNEKLFF | TGCAGTGCTCCCGGGCGCCCTAATGAAAAACTGTTTTTT | TRBV20-1 | NA | NA | TRBJ1-4